This T cell receptor beta chain was sequenced in a study of radiotherapy plus CTLA-4 blockade in lung cancer. Study summary: Objective responses arose in around a sixth of patients, and about 32% experienced disease control.

Focal radiation plus CTLA-4 blockade with ipilimumab was administered to patients who had chemo-refractory metastatic non-small-cell lung cancer. TCRdb's table, derived via immunoSEQ multiplex PCR, lists solely in-frame clones and lacks some. The sample consists of 95,000 to 150,000 clones, approximately 90% of them appearing once. After removal of 5 bases from V and 3 bases from J, the junction contained 5 bases not matched to a gene. Germline V gives CDR1 SGHTA, CDR2 FQGTGA. The CDR3 length is 14 residues. Points from the study as a whole: Radiotherapy was combined with ipilimumab, and tumor-derived TCR clones then expanded in blood.

This clone was counted once. What it binds is not known. The input for sequencing was peripheral blood, taken from a patient treated with radiotherapy plus ipilimumab. The gene calls are TRBV7-3 and TRBJ2-3; 7 bases agree with TRBD1. This clonotype originated in a human donor with non-small cell lung cancer that progressed on radiotherapy plus ipilimumab. CDR3 in amino acids: CASSTGQSTDTQYF. As DNA, the CDR3 is TGTGCCAGCAGCACGGGACAGTCGACAGATACGCAGTATTTT.